This TCR beta chain stems from a study of T cell responses to AZD1222 COVID-19 vaccine. Per the germline V gene, CDR1 is LGHDT and CDR2 is YNNKEL (reference sequence). CDR3 length equals 12 residues. V lost 1 base and J lost 5, with 6 bases in between. Produced via immunoSEQ multiplex PCR; TCRdb's table is partial and in-frame only. The sample holds under 150,000 clones, 92% seen once. This chain uses TRBV3-1 (or the pseudogene TRBV3-2) with TRBJ2-7; D is possibly TRBD2 (6 bases). This TCR was sampled from an adult in good health. Sequences were derived from peripheral blood, sampled on day 0 of AZD1222 vaccination. CDR3: CASSQGGNEQYF. The CDR3 bases are TGTGCCAGCAGCCAAGGCGGGAACGAGCAGTACTTC.